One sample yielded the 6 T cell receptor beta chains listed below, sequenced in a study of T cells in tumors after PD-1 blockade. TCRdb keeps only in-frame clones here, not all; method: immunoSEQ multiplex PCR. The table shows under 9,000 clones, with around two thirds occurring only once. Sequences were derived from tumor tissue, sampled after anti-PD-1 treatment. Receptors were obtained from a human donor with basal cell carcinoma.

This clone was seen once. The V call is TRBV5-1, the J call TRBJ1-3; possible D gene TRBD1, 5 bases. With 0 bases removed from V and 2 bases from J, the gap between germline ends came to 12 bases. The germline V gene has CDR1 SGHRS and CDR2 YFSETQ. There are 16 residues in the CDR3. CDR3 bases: TGCGCCAGCAGCTTGGGACAGTCACGAACTGGAAACACCATATATTTT. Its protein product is CASSLGQSRTGNTIYF.

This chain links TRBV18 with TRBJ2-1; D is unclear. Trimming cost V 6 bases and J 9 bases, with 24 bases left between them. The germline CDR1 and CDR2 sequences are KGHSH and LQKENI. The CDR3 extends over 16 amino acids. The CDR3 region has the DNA TGTGCCAGCTCTCACGGTGTAGATTTTTGGTTTAGTGAGCAGTTCTTC. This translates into CASSHGVDFWFSEQFF.

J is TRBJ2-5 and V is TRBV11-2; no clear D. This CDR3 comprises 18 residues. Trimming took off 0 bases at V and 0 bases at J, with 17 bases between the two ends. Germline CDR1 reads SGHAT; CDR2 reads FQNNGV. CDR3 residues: CASSLEVGRKVYQETQYF. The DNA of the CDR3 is TGTGCCAGCAGCTTAGAGGTAGGACGGAAGGTCTACCAAGAGACCCAGTACTTC.

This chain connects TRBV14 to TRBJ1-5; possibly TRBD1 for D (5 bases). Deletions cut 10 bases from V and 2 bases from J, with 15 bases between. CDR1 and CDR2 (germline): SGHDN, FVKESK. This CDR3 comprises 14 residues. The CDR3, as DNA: TGTGCCATCTCCGTCGGGGCAGGCAATCAGCCCCAGCATTTT. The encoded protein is CAISVGAGNQPQHF.

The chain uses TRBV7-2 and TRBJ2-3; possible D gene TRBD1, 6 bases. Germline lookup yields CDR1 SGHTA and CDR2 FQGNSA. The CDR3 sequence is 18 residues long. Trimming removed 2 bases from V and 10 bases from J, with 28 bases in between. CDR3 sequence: CASSLMIRTAPFFDAQYF. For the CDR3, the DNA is TGTGCCAGCAGCTTAATGATACGGACAGCCCCCTTTTTCGATGCGCAGTATTTT.

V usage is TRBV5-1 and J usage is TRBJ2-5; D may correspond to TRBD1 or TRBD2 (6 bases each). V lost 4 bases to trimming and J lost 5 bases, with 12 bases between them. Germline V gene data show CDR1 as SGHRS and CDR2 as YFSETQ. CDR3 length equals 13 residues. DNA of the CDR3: TGCGCCAGCAGCCCAGAAGGGGGGGAGACCCAGTACTTC. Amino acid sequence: CASSPEGGETQYF.